The clone carrying this TCR beta chain was recorded once. This sample was included in a study of blood T cell repertoires in COVID-19. Study-wide context: Acute and convalescent COVID-19 specimens originated in the United States, Italy and Spain.

Sequencing used immunoSEQ multiplex PCR; TCRdb keeps in-frame clones, though not all of them. The sample holds approximately 220,000 clones; approximately 80% are singletons and the top ten take about 1.3%. This CDR3 is 11 amino acids long. Per germline, CDR1 DFQATT and CDR2 SNEGSKA (reference sequence). J gave up 6 bases and V 8 bases, and 6 bases lay outside the gene matches. V gene TRBV20-1 combines with J gene TRBJ1-1; 7 bases match TRBD1. Sample: PBMCs or T cells enriched from blood (not recorded which). The TCR sequence derives from a woman between 40 and 50 years old with acute COVID-19. CDR3 DNA: TGCAGTCATATACAGGGGTCTGAAGCTTTCTTT. The encoded protein is CSHIQGSEAFF.